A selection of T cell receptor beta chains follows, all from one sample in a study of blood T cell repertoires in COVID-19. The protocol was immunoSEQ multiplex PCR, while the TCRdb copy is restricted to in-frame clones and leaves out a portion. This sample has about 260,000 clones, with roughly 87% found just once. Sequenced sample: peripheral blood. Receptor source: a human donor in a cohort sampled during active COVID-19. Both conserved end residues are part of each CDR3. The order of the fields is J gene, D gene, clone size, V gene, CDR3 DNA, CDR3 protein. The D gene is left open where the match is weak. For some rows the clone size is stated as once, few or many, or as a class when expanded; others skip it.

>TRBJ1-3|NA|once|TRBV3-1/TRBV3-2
TGTGCCAGCAGCCCCGACAGCCTCAACACCATATATTTT
CASSPDSLNTIYF
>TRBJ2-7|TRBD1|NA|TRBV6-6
TGTGCCAGTCGACAGGGCCGCTCTGGGTGGGAGCAGTACTTC
CASRQGRSGWEQYF
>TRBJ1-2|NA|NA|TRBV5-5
TGTGCCAGCAGCCCGGCCAGCGGCTATGGCTACACCTTC
CASSPASGYGYTF
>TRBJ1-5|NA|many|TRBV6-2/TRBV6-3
TGTGCCAGCAACCCGGGGAGTGGCAATCAGCCCCAGCATTTT
CASNPGSGNQPQHF
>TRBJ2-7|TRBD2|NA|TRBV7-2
TGTGCCAGCAGCTGGGGGGCTGGGCTAGCGGGAGGGCCCACCGAGCAGTACTTC
CASSWGAGLAGGPTEQYF
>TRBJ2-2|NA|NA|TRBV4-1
TGCGCCAGCAGCCAAGATGGAGTCGGGGAGCTGTTTTTT
CASSQDGVGELFF
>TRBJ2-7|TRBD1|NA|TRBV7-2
TGTGCCAGCTCAGTTGGACAGGTCGTCGAGCAGTACTTC
CASSVGQVVEQYF
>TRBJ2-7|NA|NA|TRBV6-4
TGTGCCAGCAGTGATCCCGTGGGGACTTACTCCTACGAGCAGTACTTC
CASSDPVGTYSYEQYF
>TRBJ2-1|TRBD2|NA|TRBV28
TGTGCCAGCCGCGGGACTAGCGGGATGTTCAATGAGCAGTTCTTC
CASRGTSGMFNEQFF
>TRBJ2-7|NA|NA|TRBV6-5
TGTGCCAGCAGTTACTCTTTCGGGGGCTCCTACGAGCAGTACTTC
CASSYSFGGSYEQYF
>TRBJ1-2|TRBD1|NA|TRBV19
TGTGCCAGTAGATTACCCGGGACAGCGATTCCCTATGGCTACACCTTC
CASRLPGTAIPYGYTF
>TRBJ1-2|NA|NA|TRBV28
TGTGCCAGCAGTTTGCGGGGGCTCTATGGCTACACCTTC
CASSLRGLYGYTF
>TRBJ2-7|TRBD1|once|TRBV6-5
TGTGCCAGCAACCCCTCACAGGGGTCTCTCTACGAGCAGTACTTC
CASNPSQGSLYEQYF
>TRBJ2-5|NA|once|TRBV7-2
TGTGCCAGCAGCCCATTTGGCGGGGGCGAGACCCAGTACTTC
CASSPFGGGETQYF
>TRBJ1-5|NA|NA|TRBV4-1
TGCGCCAGCAGCCAAGATCTCTATAGCAATCAGCCCCAGCATTTT
CASSQDLYSNQPQHF
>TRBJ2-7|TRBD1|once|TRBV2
TGTGCCAGCAGTATGGACAGGCTCTACGAGCAGTACTTC
CASSMDRLYEQYF
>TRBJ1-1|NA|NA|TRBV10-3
TGTGCCATCAGTGAGAGCACTCAGGGGAGTGAAGCTTTCTTT
CAISESTQGSEAFF
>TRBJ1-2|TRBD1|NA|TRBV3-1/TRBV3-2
TGTGCCAGCAACAGGACAGGCAGATGGGGCTACACCTTC
CASNRTGRWGYTF
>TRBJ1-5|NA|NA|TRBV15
TGTGCCACCAGCAGAGTAAGGGACACCAATCAGCCCCAGCATTTT
CATSRVRDTNQPQHF
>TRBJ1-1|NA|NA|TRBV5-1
TGCGCCAGCAGCTTGGATGGTCGGCGGGAGAACACTGAAGCTTTCTTT
CASSLDGRRENTEAFF
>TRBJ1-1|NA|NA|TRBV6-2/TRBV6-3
TGTGCCAGCAGCCCGAGGAACACTGAAGCTTTCTTT
CASSPRNTEAFF
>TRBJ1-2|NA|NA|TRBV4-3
TGCGCCAGCAGCCAAGACGGTGGGGAGAACTATGGCTACACCTTC
CASSQDGGENYGYTF
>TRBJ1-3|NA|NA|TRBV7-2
TGTGCCGGACAACAGGGCCCCTCTGGAAACACCATATATTTT
CAGQQGPSGNTIYF
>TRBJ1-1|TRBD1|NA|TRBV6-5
TGTGCCAGCAGTCCAGGGGGGTTCGACACTGAAGCTTTCTTT
CASSPGGFDTEAFF
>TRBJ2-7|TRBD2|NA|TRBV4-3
TGCGCCAGCAGCCAAGATAGGACGGGGGGGCCTTCCGAGCAGTACTTC
CASSQDRTGGPSEQYF
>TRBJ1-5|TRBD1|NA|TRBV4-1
TGCGCCAGCAGCCAACGGACAGGCGATAGCAATCAGCCCCAGCATTTT
CASSQRTGDSNQPQHF
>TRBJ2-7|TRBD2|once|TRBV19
TGTGCCAGTAGTATGACTAGCGGGAGCTACGAGCAGTACTTC
CASSMTSGSYEQYF